The 5 T cell receptor beta chains reported below all come from one sample, sequenced in a study of blood T cell repertoires in COVID-19. Profiled with immunoSEQ multiplex PCR; TCRdb holds only in-frame clones, not every one. In the table there are approximately 150,000 clones, roughly 87% of which are singletons. Sequenced: PBMCs or T cells enriched from blood (not recorded which). Source of these receptors: a human donor with acute COVID-19. The donor label of this sample is uncertain.

V gene TRBV18 combines with J gene TRBJ2-3; weak D call: TRBD2 (5 bases). This CDR3 spans 14 amino acids. Germline CDR1 is KGHSH and CDR2 is LQKENI. Deletions cut 2 bases from V and 2 bases from J, with 8 bases between. The CDR3 DNA is TGTGCCAGCTCACCAGAGACTAACACAGATACGCAGTATTTT. Residues: CASSPETNTDTQYF.

V is TRBV7-2 and J is TRBJ1-2; 8 positions match TRBD1. V trimming: 3 bases; J trimming: 8 bases; junction bases outside the gene matches: 5. Germline CDR1 is SGHTA and CDR2 is FQGNSA. This CDR3 has 13 amino acids. The CDR3 DNA reads TGTGCCAGCAGCTTGCAGGGGGCGCAGGGCTACACCTTC. Protein: CASSLQGAQGYTF.

The J gene is TRBJ2-5, the V gene TRBV2; the match to TRBD2 covers 12 bases. The trim removed 6 bases at V and 5 bases at J, leaving 7 bases unmatched. CDR1 is SNHLY, CDR2 FYNNEI, per germline. The CDR3 covers 15 residues. CDR3 protein: CASSVLAGGGETQYF. CDR3 nucleotides: TGTGCCAGCAGCGTACTAGCGGGGGGCGGGGAGACCCAGTACTTC. The full variable domain, in which reference TRBV2 and TRBJ2-5 provide the parts outside the CDR3, is EPEVTQTPSHQVTQMGQEVILRCVPISNHLYFYWYRQILGQKVEFLVSFYNNEISEKSEIFDDQFSVERPDGSNFTLKIRSTKLEDSAMYFCASSVLAGGGETQYFGPGTRLLVL.

The gene calls are TRBV6-5 and TRBJ1-4; D may be TRBD1 (5 bases). Trimming pared 6 bases from V and 3 bases from J, leaving 14 bases between. Germline CDR1 is MNHEY and CDR2 is SVGAGI. The CDR3 is 15 amino acids. The CDR3: CASRPQQGPNEKLFF. The CDR3 DNA reads TGTGCCAGCAGGCCTCAGCAGGGCCCTAATGAAAAACTGTTTTTT.

The chain carries TRBV4-1 and TRBJ1-4; D possibly corresponds to TRBD1 (5 bases). V was pared by 4 bases and J by 8 bases, with 17 bases between. In germline, CDR1 is MGHRA, CDR2 YSYEKL. The CDR3 is 15 amino acids. The CDR3 nucleotides are TGCGCCAGCAGCCGATCCCCTGGGGGGGACGAAAAACTGTTTTTT. Its translation: CASSRSPGGDEKLFF.